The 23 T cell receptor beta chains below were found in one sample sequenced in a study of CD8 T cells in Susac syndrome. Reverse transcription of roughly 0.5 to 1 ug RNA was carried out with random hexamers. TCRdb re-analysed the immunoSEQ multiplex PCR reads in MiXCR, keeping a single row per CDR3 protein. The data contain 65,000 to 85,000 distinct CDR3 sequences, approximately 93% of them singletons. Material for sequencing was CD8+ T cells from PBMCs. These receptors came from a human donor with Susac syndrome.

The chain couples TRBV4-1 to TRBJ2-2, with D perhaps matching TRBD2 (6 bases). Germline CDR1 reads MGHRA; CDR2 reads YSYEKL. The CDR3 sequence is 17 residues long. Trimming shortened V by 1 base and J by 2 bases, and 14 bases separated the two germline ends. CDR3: CASSQVWGDHNTGELFF. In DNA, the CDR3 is TGCGCCAGCAGCCAAGTTTGGGGGGACCATAACACCGGGGAGCTGTTTTTT.

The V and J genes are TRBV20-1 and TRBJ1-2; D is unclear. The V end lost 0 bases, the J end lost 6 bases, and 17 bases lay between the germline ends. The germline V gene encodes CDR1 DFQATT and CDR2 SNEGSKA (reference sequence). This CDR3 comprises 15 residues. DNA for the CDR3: TGCAGTGCTAGAGATCTCGGATCTCGGTTCGATGGCTACACCTTC. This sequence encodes CSARDLGSRFDGYTF.

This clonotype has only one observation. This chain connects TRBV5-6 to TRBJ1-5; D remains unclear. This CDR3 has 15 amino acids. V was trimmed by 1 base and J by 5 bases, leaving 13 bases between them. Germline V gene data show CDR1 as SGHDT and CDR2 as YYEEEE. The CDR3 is CASSLQERSDQPQHF. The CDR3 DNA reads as TGTGCCAGCAGCTTGCAGGAGCGTTCGGATCAGCCCCAGCATTTT. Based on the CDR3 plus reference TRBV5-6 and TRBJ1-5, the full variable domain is DAGVTQSPTHLIKTRGQQVTLRCSPKSGHDTVSWYQQALGQGPQFIFQYYEEEERQRGNFPDRFSGHQFPNYSSELNVNALLLGDSALYLCASSLQERSDQPQHFGDGTRLSIL.

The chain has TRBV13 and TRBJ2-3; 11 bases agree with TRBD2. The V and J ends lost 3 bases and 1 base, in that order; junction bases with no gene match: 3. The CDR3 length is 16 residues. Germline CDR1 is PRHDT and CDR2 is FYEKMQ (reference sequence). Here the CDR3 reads CASSFTSGGRTDTQYF. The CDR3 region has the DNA TGTGCCAGCAGCTTCACTAGCGGGGGCCGCACAGATACGCAGTATTTT.

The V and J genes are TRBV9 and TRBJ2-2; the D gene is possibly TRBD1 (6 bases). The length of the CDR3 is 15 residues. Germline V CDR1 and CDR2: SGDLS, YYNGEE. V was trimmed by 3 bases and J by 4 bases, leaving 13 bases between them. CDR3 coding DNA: TGTGCCAGCAGCGGCCCCGGGACACTCACCGGGGAGCTGTTTTTT. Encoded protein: CASSGPGTLTGELFF.

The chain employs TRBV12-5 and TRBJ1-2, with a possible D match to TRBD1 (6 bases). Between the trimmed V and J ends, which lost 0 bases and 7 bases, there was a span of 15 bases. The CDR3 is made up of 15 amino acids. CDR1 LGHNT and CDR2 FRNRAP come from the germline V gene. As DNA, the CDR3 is TGTGCTAGTGGTTTGGTCCCGTGGGGGGGCGGTGGCTACACCTTC. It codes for CASGLVPWGGGGYTF.

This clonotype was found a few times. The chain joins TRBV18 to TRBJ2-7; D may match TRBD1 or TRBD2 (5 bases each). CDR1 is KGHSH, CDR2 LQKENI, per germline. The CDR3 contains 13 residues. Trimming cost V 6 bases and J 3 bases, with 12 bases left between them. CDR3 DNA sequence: TGTGCCAGCTCCCCCCGGGACGGCTACGAGCAGTACTTC. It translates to CASSPRDGYEQYF.

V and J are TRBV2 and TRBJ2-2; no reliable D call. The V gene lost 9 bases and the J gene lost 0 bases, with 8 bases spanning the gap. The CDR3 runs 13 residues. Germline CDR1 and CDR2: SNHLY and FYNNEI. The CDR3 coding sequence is TGTGCCAGTCTTGCCTCGAACACCGGGGAGCTGTTTTTT. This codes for CASLASNTGELFF. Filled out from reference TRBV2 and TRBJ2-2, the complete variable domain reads EPEVTQTPSHQVTQMGQEVILRCVPISNHLYFYWYRQILGQKVEFLVSFYNNEISEKSEIFDDQFSVERPDGSNFTLKIRSTKLEDSAMYFCASLASNTGELFFGEGSRLTVL.

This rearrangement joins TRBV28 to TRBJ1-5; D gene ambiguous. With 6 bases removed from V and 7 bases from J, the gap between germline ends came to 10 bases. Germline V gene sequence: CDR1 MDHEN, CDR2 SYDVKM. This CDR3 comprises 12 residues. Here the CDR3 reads CASSPPFQPQHF. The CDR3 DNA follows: TGTGCCAGCAGCCCACCGTTCCAGCCCCAGCATTTT.

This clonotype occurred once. DNA of the CDR3: TGTGCCTGGAGTGTCACCGGGAGCAATCAGCCCCAGCATTTT. Its translation is CAWSVTGSNQPQHF. The J gene is TRBJ1-5, the V gene TRBV30; D unclear. The germline V and J ends were trimmed by 0 bases and 1 base, with 7 bases remaining between them. The CDR3 extends over 14 amino acids. Germline V gene lookup returns CDR1 GTSNPN and CDR2 SVGIG (reference sequence).

CDR3 DNA sequence: TGTGCCAGCAGTTCGACAGGGTCTGGAAACACCATATATTTT. It codes for CASSSTGSGNTIYF. The chain joins TRBV28 to TRBJ1-3; 7 nucleotides align to TRBD1. J was trimmed by 1 base and V by 4 bases; bases with no gene match: 1. The germline V gene has CDR1 MDHEN and CDR2 SYDVKM. CDR3 length: 14 amino acids.

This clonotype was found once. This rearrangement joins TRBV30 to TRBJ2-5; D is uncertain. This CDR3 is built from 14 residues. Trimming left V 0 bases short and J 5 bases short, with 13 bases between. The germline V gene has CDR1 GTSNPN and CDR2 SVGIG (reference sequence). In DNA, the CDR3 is TGTGCCTGGAGTGTACAAGGAAGCGCGGAGACCCAGTACTTC. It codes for CAWSVQGSAETQYF.

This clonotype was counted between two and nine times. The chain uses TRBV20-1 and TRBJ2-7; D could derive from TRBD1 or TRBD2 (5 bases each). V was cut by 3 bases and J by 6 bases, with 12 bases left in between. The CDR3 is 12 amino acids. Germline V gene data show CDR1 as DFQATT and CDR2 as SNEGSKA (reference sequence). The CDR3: CSASTSGGEQYF. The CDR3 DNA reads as TGCAGTGCTAGCACCAGTGGGGGCGAGCAGTACTTC.

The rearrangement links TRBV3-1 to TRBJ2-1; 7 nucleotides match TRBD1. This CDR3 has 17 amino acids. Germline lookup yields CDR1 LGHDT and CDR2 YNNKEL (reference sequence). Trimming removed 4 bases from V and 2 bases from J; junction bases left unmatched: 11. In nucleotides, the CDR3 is TGTGCCAGCAGCCCAAACAGGGACAGCCAAACCTACAATGAGCAGTTCTTC. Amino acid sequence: CASSPNRDSQTYNEQFF.

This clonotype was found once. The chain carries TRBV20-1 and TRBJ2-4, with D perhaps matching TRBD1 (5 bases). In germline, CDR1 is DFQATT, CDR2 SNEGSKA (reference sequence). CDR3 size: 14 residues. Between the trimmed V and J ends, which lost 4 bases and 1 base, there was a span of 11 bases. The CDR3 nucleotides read TGCAGTGCTACGTCCCAGGGCGCCAAAAACATTCAGTACTTC. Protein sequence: CSATSQGAKNIQYF.

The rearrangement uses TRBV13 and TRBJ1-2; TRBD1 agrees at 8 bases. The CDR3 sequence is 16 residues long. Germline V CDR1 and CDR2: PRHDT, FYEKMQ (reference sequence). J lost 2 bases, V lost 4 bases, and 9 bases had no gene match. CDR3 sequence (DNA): TGTGCCAGCAGCTACCGGGACAGGCCCTTAAACTATGGCTACACCTTC. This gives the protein CASSYRDRPLNYGYTF. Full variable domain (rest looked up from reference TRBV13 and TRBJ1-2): AAGVIQSPRHLIKEKRETATLKCYPIPRHDTVYWYQQGPGQDPQFLISFYEKMQSDKGSIPDRFSAQQFSDYHSELNMSSLELGDSALYFCASSYRDRPLNYGYTFGSGTRLTVV.

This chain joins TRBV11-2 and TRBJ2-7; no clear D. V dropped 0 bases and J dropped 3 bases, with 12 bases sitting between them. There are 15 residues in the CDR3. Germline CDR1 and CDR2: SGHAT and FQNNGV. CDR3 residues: CASSLDRSQIYEQYF. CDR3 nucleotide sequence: TGTGCCAGCAGCTTAGATCGGTCGCAGATCTACGAGCAGTACTTC.

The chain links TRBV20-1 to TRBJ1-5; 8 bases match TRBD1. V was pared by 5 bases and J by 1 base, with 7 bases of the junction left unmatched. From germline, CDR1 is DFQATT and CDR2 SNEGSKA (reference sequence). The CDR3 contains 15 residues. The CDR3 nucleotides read TGCAGTGCTCCCTGGACAGGGAGAAGCAATCAGCCCCAGCATTTT. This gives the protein CSAPWTGRSNQPQHF.

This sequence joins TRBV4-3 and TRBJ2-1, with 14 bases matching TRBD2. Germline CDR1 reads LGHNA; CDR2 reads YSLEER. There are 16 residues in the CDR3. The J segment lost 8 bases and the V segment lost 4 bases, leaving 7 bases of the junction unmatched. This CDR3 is CASSRERTSGRYEQFF. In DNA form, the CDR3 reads TGCGCCAGCAGCCGCGAAAGGACTAGCGGGAGGTATGAGCAGTTCTTC.

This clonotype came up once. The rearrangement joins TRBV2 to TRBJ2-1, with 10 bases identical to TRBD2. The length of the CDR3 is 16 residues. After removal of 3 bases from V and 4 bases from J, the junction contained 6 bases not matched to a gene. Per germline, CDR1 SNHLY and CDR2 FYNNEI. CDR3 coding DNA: TGTGCCAGCAGTGATCCCCTAGCGGGAGTGTACAATGAGCAGTTCTTC. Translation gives CASSDPLAGVYNEQFF. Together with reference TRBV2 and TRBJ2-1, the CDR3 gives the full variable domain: EPEVTQTPSHQVTQMGQEVILRCVPISNHLYFYWYRQILGQKVEFLVSFYNNEISEKSEIFDDQFSVERPDGSNFTLKIRSTKLEDSAMYFCASSDPLAGVYNEQFFGPGTRLTVL.

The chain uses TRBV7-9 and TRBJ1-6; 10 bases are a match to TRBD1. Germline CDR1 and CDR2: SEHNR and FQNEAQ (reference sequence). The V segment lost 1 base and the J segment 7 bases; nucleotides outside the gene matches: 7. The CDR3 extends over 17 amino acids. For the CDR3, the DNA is TGTGCCAGCAGCTTAGGAGACCGGGACAGGGGAAATTCACCCCTCCACTTT. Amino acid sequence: CASSLGDRDRGNSPLHF. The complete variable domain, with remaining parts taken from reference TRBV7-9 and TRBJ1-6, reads DTGVSQNPRHKITKRGQNVTFRCDPISEHNRLYWYRQTLGQGPEFLTYFQNEAQLEKSRLLSDRFSAERPKGSFSTLEIQRTEQGDSAMYLCASSLGDRDRGNSPLHFGNGTRLTVT.

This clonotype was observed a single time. The chain's CDR3 is CASSLYRETSYNEQFF. The DNA for the CDR3 is TGTGCCAGCAGTTTGTATCGCGAAACCTCCTACAATGAGCAGTTCTTC. The chain uses TRBV28 and TRBJ2-1; D is unclear. This CDR3 spans 16 amino acids. Per the germline V gene, CDR1 is MDHEN and CDR2 is SYDVKM. Trimming removed 3 bases from V and 0 bases from J, with 12 bases in between.

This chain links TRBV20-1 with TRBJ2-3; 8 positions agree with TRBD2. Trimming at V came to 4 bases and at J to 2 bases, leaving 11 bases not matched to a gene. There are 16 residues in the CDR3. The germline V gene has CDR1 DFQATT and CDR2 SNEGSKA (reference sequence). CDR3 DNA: TGCAGTGCTATAACGGAATCCGGGAGGGTCACAGATACGCAGTATTTT. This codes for CSAITESGRVTDTQYF.